Listed below are T cell receptor beta chains from one sample, sequenced in a study of shared clonotypes between healthy human individuals. The assay was immunoSEQ multiplex PCR, and TCRdb's table has in-frame clones only and misses some. The sample has hundreds of thousands of clones, roughly three quarters seen once. Sequencing used PBMCs. These receptors originate from a woman aged 40-49 years in good health. Some clones in this sample may be carry-over from other donors' samples. Each CDR3 is given with its conserved first and last residue. A D gene is named only where the DNA matches it firmly. Clone size is given for some rows only: seen once, a few or many times, or a class if the clone is expanded.

D	V	size	J	DNA	CDR3
TRBD2	TRBV5-1	-	TRBJ2-3	TGCGCCAGCAGTATAGCGGGAGAGGCAGATACGCAGTATTTT	CASSIAGEADTQYF
-	TRBV11-2	many	TRBJ1-6	TGTGCCAGCAGCTTCATCAATTCACCCCTCCACTTT	CASSFINSPLHF
TRBD2	TRBV11-2	-	TRBJ2-7	TGTGCCAGCAGCCCCCCGGGACTAACTTCCTACGAGCAGTACTTC	CASSPPGLTSYEQYF
-	TRBV6-6	-	TRBJ2-7	TGTGCCAGCAGTTTGGACTTAAATTCCTACGAGCAGTACTTC	CASSLDLNSYEQYF
-	TRBV5-4	-	TRBJ2-7	TGCGCCAGCAGCCAAGATCGAGGGACAAAGTCCTACGAGCAGTACTTC	CASSQDRGTKSYEQYF
-	TRBV7-9	-	TRBJ2-7	TGTGCCAGCAGCTATCAATCCTACGAGCAGTACTTC	CASSYQSYEQYF
TRBD2	TRBV19	-	TRBJ2-2	TGTGCCAGTAGTTCCGGGACTAGCGGGATTCCGGGGGAGCTGTTTTTT	CASSSGTSGIPGELFF
TRBD1	TRBV7-9	-	TRBJ1-1	TGTGCCAGCAGTCCAAACCTCCGGGACAGGGATGCCGAAGCTTTCTTT	CASSPNLRDRDAEAFF
TRBD2	TRBV5-6	many	TRBJ2-7	TGTGCCAGCAGCTTTTCGGGACTAGCGAGCGAGCAGTACTTC	CASSFSGLASEQYF
TRBD2	TRBV4-1	once	TRBJ2-3	TGCGCCAGCAGGACTAGCGGGAGAGCTACGCAGTATTTT	CASRTSGRATQYF
-	TRBV9	-	TRBJ2-7	TGTGCGAACAAGCCCACAGTCGTCAGCTCCTACGAGCAGTACTTC	CANKPTVVSSYEQYF
-	TRBV5-1	-	TRBJ2-1	TGCGCCAGCAGCCACTCCAGGGGCGGGGATGAGCAGTTCTTC	CASSHSRGGDEQFF
TRBD1	TRBV6-5	-	TRBJ2-7	TGTGCCAGCAGTTACGGACAGGGATACTACGAGCAGTACTTC	CASSYGQGYYEQYF
-	TRBV28	-	TRBJ1-2	TGTGCCAGCAGGCAGAGCCTTAACTATGGCTACACCTTC	CASRQSLNYGYTF
-	TRBV28	-	TRBJ1-4	TGTGCCAGCAGGGGGCTCAGGTCAACTAATGAAAAACTGTTTTTT	CASRGLRSTNEKLFF
-	TRBV29-1	once	TRBJ2-5	TGCAGCGCTCCCGGGGTGGCGGGGTCCCCAGAGACCCAGTACTTC	CSAPGVAGSPETQYF
-	TRBV5-1	-	TRBJ1-1	TGCGCCAGCAGCCTGAGGACAGTAAACACTGAAGCTTTCTTT	CASSLRTVNTEAFF
TRBD1	TRBV18	few	TRBJ2-7	TGTGCCAGCAAACGGGACAGGACGTCCTACGAGCAGTACTTC	CASKRDRTSYEQYF
TRBD1	TRBV4-3	few	TRBJ1-2	TGCGCCAGCAGCCAGGGGACAGGGGCCAACTATGGCTACACCTTC	CASSQGTGANYGYTF
TRBD1	TRBV2	-	TRBJ1-1	TGTGCCAGCAGGCGGACAGGGAACACTGAAGCTTTCTTT	CASRRTGNTEAFF
TRBD2	TRBV4-1	-	TRBJ2-1	TGCGCCAGCAGCCATATAACACGGGGGACTAACCGGGGATTCGACCACAATGAGCAGTTCTTC	CASSHITRGTNRGFDHNEQFF
TRBD2	TRBV28	-	TRBJ2-5	TGTGCCAGCAGCCCATCGTGGGGGGGGCAAGAGACCCAGTACTTC	CASSPSWGGQETQYF
-	TRBV4-1	few	TRBJ2-1	TGCGCCAGCAGCGCCTCATGGGGTAGCTCCTACAATGAGCAGTTCTTC	CASSASWGSSYNEQFF
-	TRBV4-2	-	TRBJ2-1	TGTGCCAGCAGCCATAATCGAGTGGGGGGTAACAATGAGCAGTTCTTC	CASSHNRVGGNNEQFF
TRBD2	TRBV5-1	-	TRBJ2-7	TGCGCCAGCAGTCTAGCGGGAGGGCCTTCGTCCTACGAGCAGTACTTC	CASSLAGGPSSYEQYF
-	TRBV7-9	once	TRBJ2-5	TGTGCCAGCAGCTTAGTGCTCCAAGAGACCCAGTACTTC	CASSLVLQETQYF
-	TRBV28	-	TRBJ2-2	TGTGCCAGCAGTTTTTTAAAGGTGAACGGGGAGCTGTTTTTT	CASSFLKVNGELFF
-	TRBV18	-	TRBJ1-4	TGTGCCAGCTCACCTGGACAAGCAACAACTAATGAAAAACTGTTTTTT	CASSPGQATTNEKLFF
-	TRBV18	-	TRBJ1-2	TGTGCCAGCTCACCGGCTACAGCCAATATCTATGGCTACACCTTC	CASSPATANIYGYTF
TRBD1	TRBV5-4	-	TRBJ2-7	TGTGCCAGCAGCTTGGGACAGGGGCTCTCCTACGAGCAGTACTTC	CASSLGQGLSYEQYF
-	TRBV29-1	-	TRBJ2-7	TGCAGCGCCCAGACAGGGAGGACCTACGAGCAGTACTTC	CSAQTGRTYEQYF
-	TRBV30	-	TRBJ1-3	TGTGCCTGGAGTGTAGCTACGGGAAACACCATATATTTT	CAWSVATGNTIYF
TRBD2	TRBV11-2	-	TRBJ2-3	TGTGCCAGCAGCCCAGGACTAGCGGGGGGGGTTAGCACAGATACGCAGTATTTT	CASSPGLAGGVSTDTQYF
TRBD2	TRBV30	-	TRBJ2-1	TGTGCCTGGAGCGTAGCCACGAGCGGGAGGGCCCTAAAAGAGCAGTTCTTC	CAWSVATSGRALKEQFF
TRBD2	TRBV7-3	-	TRBJ2-1	TGTGCCAGCAGCTCGACTAGCGGGAGGGCCTACAATGAGCAGTTCTTC	CASSSTSGRAYNEQFF
TRBD1	TRBV7-2	-	TRBJ2-7	TGTGCCAGCAGCCGACGACAGGGTGCTGTCTACGAGCAGTACTTC	CASSRRQGAVYEQYF
TRBD2	TRBV28	-	TRBJ2-3	TGTGCCAGCCGCTCAACGGGGAGGGGAGATACGCAGTATTTT	CASRSTGRGDTQYF
-	TRBV15	-	TRBJ2-7	TGTGCCCCCAGCAGGAGTCTAGGTCTCTACGAGCAGTACTTC	CAPSRSLGLYEQYF
TRBD1	TRBV15	-	TRBJ1-5	TGTGCCACCAGCAGGTGGGGACAGAATCAGCCCCAGCATTTT	CATSRWGQNQPQHF
-	TRBV14	once	TRBJ2-2	TGTGCCAGCAGCCAAGGGAGAGACACCGGGGAGCTGTTTTTT	CASSQGRDTGELFF